These 10 T cell receptor beta chains came from one sample sequenced in a study of shared clonotypes between healthy human individuals. CD45RO-negative CD8 cells positively selected for CCR7 made up the naive population, which excluded terminally differentiated effector memory CD45RA+ cells. The data were produced by immunoSEQ multiplex PCR, yet TCRdb's version contains in-frame clones alone and is incomplete. Of 1.5 million to 2.5 million clones in the sample, just under 95% were seen once. The specimen was naive CD8+ T cells sorted from blood. Receptors originate from a young man in good health.

The chain combines TRBV27 with TRBJ2-6; D call uncertain. The CDR3 sequence is 13 residues long. Per germline, CDR1 MNHEY and CDR2 SMNVEV (reference sequence). V was trimmed by 2 bases and J by 4 bases, leaving 3 bases between them. CDR3 DNA: TGTGCCAGCAGTTTAATGGGGGCCAACGTCCTGACTTTC. Translated, it gives CASSLMGANVLTF.

The V call is TRBV5-1, the J call TRBJ2-7, with TRBD2 identical over 10 bases. The germline CDR1 and CDR2 sequences are SGHRS and YFSETQ. Unmatched junction bases numbered 5, after V lost 2 bases and J lost 3 bases. The CDR3 totals 15 residues. CDR3 sequence reads: CASSFNLAGVYEQYF. The CDR3 bases are TGCGCCAGCAGCTTTAATCTAGCGGGAGTCTACGAGCAGTACTTC.

The chain employs TRBV10-2 and TRBJ2-7; a possible D gene is TRBD2 (6 bases). This CDR3 comprises 12 residues. Germline-derived CDR1 and CDR2 are WSHSY and SAAADI. Trimming stripped 8 bases from V and 5 bases from J, with 13 bases between. The CDR3 reads CASGGLGDEQYF. CDR3 nucleotides: TGCGCCAGCGGGGGACTTGGCGACGAGCAGTACTTC.

The gene calls are TRBV30 and TRBJ2-7, with D unresolved. This CDR3 is 12 amino acids long. Per the germline V gene, CDR1 is GTSNPN and CDR2 is SVGIG (reference sequence). Deletions cut 0 bases from V and 4 bases from J, with 7 bases between. For the CDR3, the DNA is TGTGCCTGGAGTGTCGTGCGATACGAGCAGTACTTC. This sequence encodes CAWSVVRYEQYF.

The V call is TRBV5-6, the J call TRBJ1-1, with D possibly matching TRBD1 (5 bases). Germline CDR1 reads SGHDT; CDR2 reads YYEEEE. The germline V and J ends were trimmed by 4 bases and 2 bases, with 18 bases remaining between them. There are 16 residues in the CDR3. The CDR3 region has the DNA TGTGCCAGCAGCCCAGAACCGGGGCAGACTAACACTGAAGCTTTCTTT. Protein: CASSPEPGQTNTEAFF.

To note about this clone: The sample contains more than one DNA sequence encoding this CDR3. V usage is TRBV27 and J usage is TRBJ1-1; TRBD1 might be the D (5 bases). This CDR3 contains 14 residues. The V end was cut by 0 bases, the J end by 2 bases, with 7 bases between. Germline V gives CDR1 MNHEY, CDR2 SMNVEV (reference sequence). CDR3 DNA: TGTGCCAGCAGTTTATCAGGGGTAAACACTGAAGCTTTCTTT. It yields the protein CASSLSGVNTEAFF.

V is TRBV13 and J is TRBJ2-7; 9 nucleotides agree with TRBD2. Germline CDR1 and CDR2: PRHDT and FYEKMQ (reference sequence). The V and J ends lost 5 bases and 5 bases, in that order; junction bases with no gene match: 13. CDR3 length: 16 amino acids. CDR3 sequence (DNA): TGTGCCAGCAGCCGGGGACCTAGCGGGAATGTCGACGAGCAGTACTTC. Translated, it gives CASSRGPSGNVDEQYF.

This chain uses TRBV30 with TRBJ1-4; D ambiguous. This CDR3 region has 13 residues. V was clipped by 8 bases and J by 7 bases, with 17 bases between them. Germline loops: CDR1 GTSNPN, CDR2 SVGIG (reference sequence). The DNA of the CDR3 is TGTGCCACGGGGAGGGATTCAGTTGAAAAACTGTTTTTT. Protein sequence: CATGRDSVEKLFF.

This clone was found once. The chain combines TRBV12-5 with TRBJ1-1, with unresolved D. The germline V gene has CDR1 LGHNT and CDR2 FRNRAP. Deletions cut 0 bases from V and 3 bases from J, with 11 bases between. This CDR3 is built from 15 residues. The CDR3 sequence is CASGLVQSVYTEAFF. The CDR3 DNA reads TGTGCTAGTGGTTTGGTACAGAGTGTGTACACTGAAGCTTTCTTT.

J is TRBJ2-1 and V is TRBV11-2, with 10 nucleotides matching TRBD2. Germline V gene sequence: CDR1 SGHAT, CDR2 FQNNGV. Trimming removed 1 base from V and 3 bases from J; junction bases left unmatched: 6. The CDR3 consists of 17 residues. CDR3 DNA: TGTGCCAGCAGCTTAGCTGGGATAGCGGGGGGCTACAATGAGCAGTTCTTC. This codes for CASSLAGIAGGYNEQFF.